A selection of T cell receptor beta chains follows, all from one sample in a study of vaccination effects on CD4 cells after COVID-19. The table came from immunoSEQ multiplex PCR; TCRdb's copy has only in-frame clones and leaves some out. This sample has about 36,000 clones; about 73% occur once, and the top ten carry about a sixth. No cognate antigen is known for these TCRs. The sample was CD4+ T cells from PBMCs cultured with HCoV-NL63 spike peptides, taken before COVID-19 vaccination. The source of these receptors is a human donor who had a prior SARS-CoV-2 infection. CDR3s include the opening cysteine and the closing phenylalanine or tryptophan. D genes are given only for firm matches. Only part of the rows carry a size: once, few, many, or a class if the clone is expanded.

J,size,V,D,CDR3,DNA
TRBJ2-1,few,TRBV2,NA,CASSEAVGTNNEQFF,TGTGCCAGCAGTGAAGCTGTGGGAACGAACAATGAGCAGTTCTTC
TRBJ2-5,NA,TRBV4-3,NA,CASSQGGGRETQYF,TGCGCCAGCAGCCAAGGGGGGGGGCGGGAGACCCAGTACTTC
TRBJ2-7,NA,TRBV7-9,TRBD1,CASSLGDRVVEQYF,TGTGCCAGCAGCTTAGGGGACAGGGTGGTTGAGCAGTACTTC
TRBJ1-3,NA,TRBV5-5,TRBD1,CASHEGQGAPGNTIYF,TGTGCCAGCCATGAGGGACAGGGGGCGCCGGGAAACACCATATATTTT
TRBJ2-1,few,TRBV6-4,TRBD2,CASSISGRHNEQFF,TGTGCCAGCAGTATAAGCGGGAGGCACAATGAGCAGTTCTTC
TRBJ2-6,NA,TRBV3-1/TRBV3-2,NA,CASRPSGANVLTF,TGTGCCAGCAGGCCCTCTGGGGCCAACGTCCTGACTTTC
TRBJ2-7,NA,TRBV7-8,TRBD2,CASSRRLAGGPGTYEQYF,TGTGCCAGCAGCAGAAGACTAGCGGGAGGGCCCGGGACCTACGAGCAGTACTTC
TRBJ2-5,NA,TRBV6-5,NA,CASRVTLQETQYF,TGTGCCAGCAGGGTGACACTCCAAGAGACCCAGTACTTC
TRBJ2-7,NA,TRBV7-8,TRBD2,CASSSSYTGTSLQQYF,TGTGCCAGCAGCTCCAGCTACACCGGGACTAGCCTCCAGCAGTACTTC
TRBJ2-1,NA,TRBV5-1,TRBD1,CASSLQGEGYNEQFF,TGCGCCAGCAGCTTACAGGGGGAAGGCTACAATGAGCAGTTCTTC
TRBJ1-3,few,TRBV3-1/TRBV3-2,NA,CASSRSDATGNTIYF,TGTGCCAGCAGCCGATCGGACGCCACTGGAAACACCATATATTTT
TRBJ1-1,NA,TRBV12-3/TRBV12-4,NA,CASSFDGNTEAFF,TGTGCCAGCAGTTTCGACGGTAACACTGAAGCTTTCTTT
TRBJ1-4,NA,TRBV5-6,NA,CASSPRPGSHNEKLFF,TGTGCCAGCAGCCCGCGCCCGGGCAGCCATAATGAAAAACTGTTTTTT
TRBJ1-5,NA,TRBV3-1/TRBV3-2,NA,CASSQDKNQPQHF,TGTGCCAGCAGCCAAGATAAAAATCAGCCCCAGCATTTT
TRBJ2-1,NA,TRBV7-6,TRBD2,CASSPTSGGDNEQFF,TGTGCCAGCAGCCCGACTAGCGGGGGGGACAATGAGCAGTTCTTC
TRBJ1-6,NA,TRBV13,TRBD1,CASSGHRGRNSPLHF,TGTGCCAGCAGCGGACACAGGGGGCGGAATTCACCCCTCCACTTT
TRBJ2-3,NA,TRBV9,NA,CASSVLEMSGHTDTQYF,TGTGCCAGCAGCGTACTGGAAATGAGCGGCCACACAGATACGCAGTATTTT
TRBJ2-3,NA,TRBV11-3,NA,CASSLPNTDTQYF,TGTGCCAGCAGCTTACCTAACACAGATACGCAGTATTTT
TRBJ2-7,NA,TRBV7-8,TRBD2,CASSLGLAGPLDEQYF,TGTGCCAGCAGCTTAGGACTAGCGGGACCTCTAGACGAGCAGTACTTC
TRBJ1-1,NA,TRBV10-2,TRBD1,CASSELGRTGNTEAFF,TGCGCCAGCAGTGAGTTGGGGAGGACAGGGAACACTGAAGCTTTCTTT
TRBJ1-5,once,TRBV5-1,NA,CASSVGTGAQPQHF,TGCGCCAGCAGCGTCGGGACGGGAGCTCAGCCCCAGCATTTT
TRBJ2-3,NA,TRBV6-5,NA,CASSYSPKGTDTQYF,TGTGCCAGCAGTTACTCGCCTAAGGGCACAGATACGCAGTATTTT
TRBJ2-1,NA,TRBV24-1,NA,CATSDLPVTKQFF,TGTGCCACCAGTGATTTGCCCGTCACAAAGCAGTTCTTC
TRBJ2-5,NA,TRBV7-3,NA,CASSLTPSETQYF,TGTGCCAGCAGCTTAACCCCTTCCGAGACCCAGTACTTC
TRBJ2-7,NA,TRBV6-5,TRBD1,CASTRDRVADEQYF,TGTGCCAGCACCCGAGACAGGGTAGCCGACGAGCAGTACTTC
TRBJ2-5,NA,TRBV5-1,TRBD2,CASSLELAGGRQYF,TGCGCCAGCAGCTTGGAACTAGCGGGGGGGCGCCAGTACTTC
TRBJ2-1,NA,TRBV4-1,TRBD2,CASSGGLAYNEQFF,TGCGCCAGCAGCGGAGGACTAGCCTACAATGAGCAGTTCTTC
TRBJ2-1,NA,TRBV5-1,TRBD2,CASTQRGRGGGNEQFF,TGCGCCAGCACCCAACGAGGGAGGGGAGGAGGCAATGAGCAGTTCTTC
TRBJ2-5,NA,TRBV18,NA,CASSFPPLETQYF,TGTGCCAGCTCATTCCCCCCATTGGAGACCCAGTACTTC
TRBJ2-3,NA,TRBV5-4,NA,CASSLGRTGTDTQYF,TGTGCCAGCAGCTTGGGGCGGACAGGCACAGATACGCAGTATTTT
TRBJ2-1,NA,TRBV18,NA,CASSPTASSYNEQFF,TGTGCCAGCTCTCCGACCGCAAGCTCCTACAATGAGCAGTTCTTC
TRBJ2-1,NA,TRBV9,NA,CASSVASDNEQFF,TGTGCCAGCAGCGTAGCCAGCGACAATGAGCAGTTCTTC
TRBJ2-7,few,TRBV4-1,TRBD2,CASSQLAGVSYEQYF,TGCGCCAGCAGCCAGCTAGCGGGAGTGTCCTACGAGCAGTACTTC
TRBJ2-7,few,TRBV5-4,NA,CASSFSGNLRKQYF,TGTGCCAGCAGCTTTTCGGGAAATCTACGCAAGCAGTACTTC
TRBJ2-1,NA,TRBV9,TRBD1,CASSFRQGSNEQFF,TGTGCCAGCAGCTTTCGACAGGGGTCCAATGAGCAGTTCTTC
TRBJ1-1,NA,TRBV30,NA,CAWSVGGRLEAFF,TGTGCCTGGAGTGTCGGCGGGCGGCTAGAAGCTTTCTTT